This T cell receptor beta chain was observed in a study of identical twins (dated by TCRdb to between 2015 and 2016). Regarding the study in general: The study deep-sequenced TCR alpha and beta repertoires from monozygotic twins, unrelated adults of various ages and cord blood to test whether fetal clonotypes persist. To rule out contamination, the twin experiments were replicated at different times with different library preparation protocols. Overall results and qualifications from the work: Compared with coincidental sharing between unrelated individuals, an excess of low generation-probability sequences was observed among out-of-frame TCR alpha sequences shared between twins. In beta out-of-frame sequences, excess twin sharing was weaker, because having fewer shared sequences lowered the signal-to-noise ratio. Invariant T cells such as MAIT and iNKT could partly confound zero-insertion analyses, though diverse VJ usage argued against this for most clonotypes. Abundant cord blood beta clonotypes carried fewer insertions; young adult naive repertoires showed a weaker similar trend, while memory repertoires showed none. In monozygotic twins, out-of-frame TCR alpha sharing was systematically underestimated by recombination models, although the models agreed with sharing between unrelated individuals. Because the same donors could not be followed over many years, conclusions were based on cross-sectional statistical analysis.

From a lookup of the germline V gene (reference sequence), CDR1 and CDR2 are DFQATT and SNEGSKA. The junction shows trimming of 4 bases on V and 2 bases on J, plus 15 bases between the germline ends. The CDR3 runs 14 residues from the cysteine to the phenylalanine. This entry keeps only the CDR3 DNA: 42 bases, framed from base 1. Only healthy Caucasian donors were included. Three pairs of female monozygotic twins, all aged roughly 18 to 29 years, made up the twin cohort. Miltenyi CD45RO+ enrichment and human naive T-cell isolation kits were used to isolate memory (CD45RO+) and naive T cells from PBMC. The method was 5' RACE. TCRdb lists the instrument as Illumina HiSeq 2000. Template switching added a universal primer binding site, and the final cDNA carried a unique molecular identifier that allowed TCR cDNA molecules to be counted accurately. First-strand cDNA for TCR alpha and beta chains was synthesized from specific primers in the conserved constant-segment region. To control for contamination, each cDNA library was double barcoded with a SMART-Mk sample barcode plus Illumina barcodes. Two successive PCR steps introduced TruSeq adapter sequences along with Illumina sample barcodes. TCR alpha and beta cDNA libraries were sequenced on the Illumina HiSeq platform with custom primers. In the source study's methods: MiGEC processed the raw reads to extract unique molecular identifiers, while MiXCR was used to determine the CDR3 positions. For each individual, recombination models were inferred using an EM algorithm with the repgenHMM and IGoR tools. Shared clonotype analysis was performed with the tcR package in R, normalizing sharing by the product of cloneset sizes. Out-of-frame nonproductive sequences were analyzed to study raw recombination free of thymic and clonal selection effects. Starting from the raw public reads, TCRdb applied fastp trimming at Q25, assembled clones with MiXCR and retained in-frame beta chains. When rows share a CDR3 protein, they turn into one entry using the most common DNA and genes. TCRdb's processing, not the authors', yielded these V and J calls. The table for this sample lists roughly 250,000 distinct CDR3 sequences; approximately 7% of them were counted only once. The ten most abundant clones make up roughly 3.9% of the sample.

A note on this clonotype: It lacks a known antigen. Nothing much larger sits one base from this clone, and base qualities are not available.

These data are also associated with another study on yellow fever vaccine responses in identical twins. Taken from the second paper: According to the authors, in identical twins the way T cells responded to vaccination appeared partly convergent and partly personalized. Focusing on identical twins, the study followed the T cell clones that responded to the vaccine, and did so with precision.

The clonotype comes from a woman younger than 30 in good health. Sequencing was carried out using memory (CD45RO+) T cells sorted from blood. Read against the paper, the sample's cell subset or site label means: CD45RO+ enriched T cells. The chain joins TRBV20-1 to TRBJ2-7, and TRBD2 may be the D gene, going by 6 matching bases. In nucleotides, the sequence is TGCAGTGCTACTCCTGGGGCGGGGCCCTACGAGCAGTACTTC. This is translated as CSATPGAGPYEQYF.